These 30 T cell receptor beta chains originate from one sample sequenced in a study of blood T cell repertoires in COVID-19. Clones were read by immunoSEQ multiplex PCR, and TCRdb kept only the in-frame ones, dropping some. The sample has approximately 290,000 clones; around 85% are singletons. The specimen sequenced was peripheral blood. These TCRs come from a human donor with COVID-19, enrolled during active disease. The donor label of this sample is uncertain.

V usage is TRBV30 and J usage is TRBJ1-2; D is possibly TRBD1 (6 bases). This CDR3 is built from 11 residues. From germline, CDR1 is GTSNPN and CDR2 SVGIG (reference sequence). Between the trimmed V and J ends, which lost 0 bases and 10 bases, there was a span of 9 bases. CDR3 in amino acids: CAWSVGQIYTF. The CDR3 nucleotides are TGTGCCTGGAGTGTTGGACAGATCTACACCTTC. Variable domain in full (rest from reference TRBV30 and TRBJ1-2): SQTIHQWPATLVQPVGSPLSLECTVEGTSNPNLYWYRQAAGRGLQLLFYSVGIGQISSEVPQNLSASRPQDRQFILSSKKLLLSDSGFYLCAWSVGQIYTFGSGTRLTVV.

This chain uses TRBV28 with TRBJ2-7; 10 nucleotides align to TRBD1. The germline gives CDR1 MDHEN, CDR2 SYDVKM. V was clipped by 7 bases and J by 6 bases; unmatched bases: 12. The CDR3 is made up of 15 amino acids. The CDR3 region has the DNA TGTGCCAGCAACTACCAGGGACAGGGGACTTCCGAGCAGTACTTC. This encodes CASNYQGQGTSEQYF.

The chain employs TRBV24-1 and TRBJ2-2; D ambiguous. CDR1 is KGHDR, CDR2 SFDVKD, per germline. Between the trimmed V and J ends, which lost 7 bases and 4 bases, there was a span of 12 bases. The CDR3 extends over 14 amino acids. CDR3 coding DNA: TGTGCCACCAGGGAGAGAGGTGGCACCGGGGAGCTGTTTTTT. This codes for CATRERGGTGELFF.

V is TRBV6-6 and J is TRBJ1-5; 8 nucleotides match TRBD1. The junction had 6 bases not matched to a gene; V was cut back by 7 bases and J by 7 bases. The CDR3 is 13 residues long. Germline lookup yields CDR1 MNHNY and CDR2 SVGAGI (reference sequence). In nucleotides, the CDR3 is TGTGCCAGCATCCAGGGGGCAGGCCAGCCCCAGCATTTT. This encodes CASIQGAGQPQHF.

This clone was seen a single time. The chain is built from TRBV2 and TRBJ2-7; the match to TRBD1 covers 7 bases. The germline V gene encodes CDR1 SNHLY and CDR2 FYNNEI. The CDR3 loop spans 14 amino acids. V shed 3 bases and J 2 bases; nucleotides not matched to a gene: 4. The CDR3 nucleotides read TGTGCCAGCAGTGACCGACAGGGCCCCTACGAGCAGTACTTC. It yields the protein CASSDRQGPYEQYF.

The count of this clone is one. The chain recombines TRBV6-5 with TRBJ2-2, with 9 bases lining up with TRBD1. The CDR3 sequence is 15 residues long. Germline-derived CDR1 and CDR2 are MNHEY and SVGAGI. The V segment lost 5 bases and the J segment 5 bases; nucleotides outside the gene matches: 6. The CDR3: CASSQQGAATGELFF. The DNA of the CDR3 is TGTGCCAGCAGTCAACAGGGGGCTGCGACCGGGGAGCTGTTTTTT.

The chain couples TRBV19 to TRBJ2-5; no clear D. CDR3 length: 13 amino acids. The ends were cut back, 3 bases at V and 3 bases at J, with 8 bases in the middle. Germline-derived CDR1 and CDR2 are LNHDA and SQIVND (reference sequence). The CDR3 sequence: CASSMASEETQYF. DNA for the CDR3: TGTGCCAGTAGTATGGCCAGCGAAGAGACCCAGTACTTC.

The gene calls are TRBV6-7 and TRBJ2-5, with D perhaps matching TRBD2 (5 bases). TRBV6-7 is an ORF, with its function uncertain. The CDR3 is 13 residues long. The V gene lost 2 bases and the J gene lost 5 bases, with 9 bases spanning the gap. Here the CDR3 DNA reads TGTGCCAGCAGTTACGAGGGTGGGGAGACCCAGTACTTC. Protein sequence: CASSYEGGETQYF.

This CDR3 is CASGPDRGQNEKLFF. The CDR3 DNA is TGTGCTAGTGGACCCGACAGGGGCCAAAATGAAAAACTGTTTTTT. This chain links TRBV12-5 with TRBJ1-4, with 8 positions matching TRBD1. V dropped 6 bases and J dropped 5; count of bases not matched to a gene: 8. Germline V gene data show CDR1 as LGHNT and CDR2 as FRNRAP. The CDR3 has 15 amino acids. The full variable domain, in which reference TRBV12-5 and TRBJ1-4 provide the parts outside the CDR3, is DARVTQTPRHKVTEMGQEVTMRCQPILGHNTVFWYRQTMMQGLELLAYFRNRAPLDDSGMPKDRFSAEMPDATLATLKIQPSEPRDSAVYFCASGPDRGQNEKLFFGSGTQLSVL.

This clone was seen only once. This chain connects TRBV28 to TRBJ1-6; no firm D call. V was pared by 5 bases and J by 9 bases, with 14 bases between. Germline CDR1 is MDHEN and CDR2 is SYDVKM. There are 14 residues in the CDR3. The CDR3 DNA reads TGTGCCAGCAGTCCACAACCTAGCAGTTCACCCCTCCACTTT. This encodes CASSPQPSSSPLHF.

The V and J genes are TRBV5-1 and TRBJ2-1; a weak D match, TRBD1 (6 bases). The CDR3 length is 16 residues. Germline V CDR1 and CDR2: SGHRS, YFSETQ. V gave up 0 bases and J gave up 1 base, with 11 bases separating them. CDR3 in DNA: TGCGCCAGCAGCTTGGCCGTCAGGGGTTCCTACAATGAGCAGTTCTTC. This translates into CASSLAVRGSYNEQFF. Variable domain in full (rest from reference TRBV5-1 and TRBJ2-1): KAGVTQTPRYLIKTRGQQVTLSCSPISGHRSVSWYQQTPGQGLQFLFEYFSETQRNKGNFPGRFSGRQFSNSRSEMNVSTLELGDSALYLCASSLAVRGSYNEQFFGPGTRLTVL.

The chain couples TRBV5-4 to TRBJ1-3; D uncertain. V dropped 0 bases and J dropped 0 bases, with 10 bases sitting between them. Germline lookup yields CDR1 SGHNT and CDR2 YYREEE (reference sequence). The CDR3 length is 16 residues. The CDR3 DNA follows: TGTGCCAGCAGCTTGGCAGGACTTACCTCTGGAAACACCATATATTTT. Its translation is CASSLAGLTSGNTIYF.

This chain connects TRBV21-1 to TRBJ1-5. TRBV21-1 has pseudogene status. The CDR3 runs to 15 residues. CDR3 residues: CARPYALHLNQPQHF. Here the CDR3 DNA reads TGTGCCAGACCCTATGCCCTCCATCTGAATCAGCCCCAGCATTTT.

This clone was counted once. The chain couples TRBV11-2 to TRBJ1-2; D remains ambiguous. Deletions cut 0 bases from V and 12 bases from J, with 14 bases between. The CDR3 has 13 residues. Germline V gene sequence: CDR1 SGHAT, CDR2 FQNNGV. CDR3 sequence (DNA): TGTGCCAGCAGCTTAGATCGGGTCAGACCGCACACCTTC. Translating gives CASSLDRVRPHTF. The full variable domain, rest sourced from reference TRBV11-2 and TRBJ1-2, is EAGVAQSPRYKIIEKRQSVAFWCNPISGHATLYWYQQILGQGPKLLIQFQNNGVVDDSQLPKDRFSAERLKGVDSTLKIQPAKLEDSAVYLCASSLDRVRPHTFGSGTRLTVV.

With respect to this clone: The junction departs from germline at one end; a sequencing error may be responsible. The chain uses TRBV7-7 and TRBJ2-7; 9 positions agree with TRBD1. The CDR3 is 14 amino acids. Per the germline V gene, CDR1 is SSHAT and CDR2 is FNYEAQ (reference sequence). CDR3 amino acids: CASSPGQGSHEQYF. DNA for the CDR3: TGTGCTAGCAGCCCCGGACAGGGGAGTCACGAGCAGTACTTC.

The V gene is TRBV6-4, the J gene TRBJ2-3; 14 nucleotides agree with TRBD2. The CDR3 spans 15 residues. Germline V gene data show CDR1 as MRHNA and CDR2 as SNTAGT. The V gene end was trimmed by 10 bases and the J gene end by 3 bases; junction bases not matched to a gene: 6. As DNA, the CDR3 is TGTGCCACCGGGACTAGCGGGAGTGAAACAGATACGCAGTATTTT. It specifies CATGTSGSETDTQYF.

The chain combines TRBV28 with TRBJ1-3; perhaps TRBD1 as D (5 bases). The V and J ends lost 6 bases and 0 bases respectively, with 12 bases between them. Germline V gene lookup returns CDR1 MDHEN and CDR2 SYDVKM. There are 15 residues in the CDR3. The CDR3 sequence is CASSLDISSGNTIYF. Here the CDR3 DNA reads TGTGCCAGCAGCTTGGACATTAGCTCTGGAAACACCATATATTTT.

CDR3 sequence: CASVSQGQERTEAFF. The CDR3 DNA is TGTGCCAGCGTTAGCCAGGGACAGGAGCGGACTGAAGCTTTCTTT. The chain couples TRBV11-2 to TRBJ1-1; 8 nucleotides agree with TRBD1. The CDR3 is 15 residues long. The germline gives CDR1 SGHAT, CDR2 FQNNGV. After removal of 8 bases from V and 5 bases from J, the junction contained 13 bases not matched to a gene.

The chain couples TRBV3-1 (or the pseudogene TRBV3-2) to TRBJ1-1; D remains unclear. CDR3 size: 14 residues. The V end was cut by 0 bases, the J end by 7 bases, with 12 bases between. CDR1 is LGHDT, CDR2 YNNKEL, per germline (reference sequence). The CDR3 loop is CASSQDGGFGEAFF. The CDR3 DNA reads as TGTGCCAGCAGCCAAGATGGAGGGTTCGGTGAAGCTTTCTTT.

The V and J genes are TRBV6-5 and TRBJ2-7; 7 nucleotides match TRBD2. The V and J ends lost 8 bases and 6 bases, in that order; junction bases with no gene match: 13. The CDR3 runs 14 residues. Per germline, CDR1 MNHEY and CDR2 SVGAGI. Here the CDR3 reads CASRSPSGPGEQYF. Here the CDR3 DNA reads TGTGCCAGCCGATCCCCTAGCGGACCCGGCGAGCAGTACTTC.

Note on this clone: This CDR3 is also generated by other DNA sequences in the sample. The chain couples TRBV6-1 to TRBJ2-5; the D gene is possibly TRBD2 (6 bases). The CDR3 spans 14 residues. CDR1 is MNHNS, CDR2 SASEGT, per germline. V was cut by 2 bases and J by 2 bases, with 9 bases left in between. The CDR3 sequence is CASSESGRQETQYF. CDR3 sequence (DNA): TGTGCCAGCAGTGAATCGGGGAGGCAAGAGACCCAGTACTTC.

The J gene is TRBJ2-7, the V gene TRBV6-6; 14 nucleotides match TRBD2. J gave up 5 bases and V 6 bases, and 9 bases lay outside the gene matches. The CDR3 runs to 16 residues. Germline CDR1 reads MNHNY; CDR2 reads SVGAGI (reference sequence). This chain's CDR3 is CASRGVGLAGDHEQYF. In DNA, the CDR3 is TGTGCCAGCAGGGGGGTGGGACTAGCGGGAGATCACGAGCAGTACTTC.

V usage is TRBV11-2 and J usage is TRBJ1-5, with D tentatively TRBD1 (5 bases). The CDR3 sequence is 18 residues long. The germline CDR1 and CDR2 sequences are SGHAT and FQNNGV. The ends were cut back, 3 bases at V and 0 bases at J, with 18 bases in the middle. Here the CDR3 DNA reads TGTGCCAGCAGCTTGGGGGGTATTTGGGGATATAGCAATCAGCCCCAGCATTTT. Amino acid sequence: CASSLGGIWGYSNQPQHF.

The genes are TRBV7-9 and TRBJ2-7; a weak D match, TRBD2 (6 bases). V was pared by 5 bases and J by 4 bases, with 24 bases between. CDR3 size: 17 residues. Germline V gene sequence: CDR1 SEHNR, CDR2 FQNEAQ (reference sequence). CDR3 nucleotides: TGTGCCAGCAGCACCGGAATATTGGGAGGCAGCATATACGAGCAGTACTTC. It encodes CASSTGILGGSIYEQYF.

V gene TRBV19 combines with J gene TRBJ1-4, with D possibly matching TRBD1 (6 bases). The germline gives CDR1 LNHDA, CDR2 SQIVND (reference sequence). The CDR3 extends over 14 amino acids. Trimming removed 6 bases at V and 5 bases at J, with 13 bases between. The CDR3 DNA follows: TGTGCCAGTAGGTACAGGGCTGAGAATGAAAAACTGTTTTTT. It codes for CASRYRAENEKLFF. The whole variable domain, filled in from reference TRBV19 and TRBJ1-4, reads DGGITQSPKYLFRKEGQNVTLSCEQNLNHDAMYWYRQDPGQGLRLIYYSQIVNDFQKGDIAEGYSVSREKKESFPLTVTSAQKNPTAFYLCASRYRAENEKLFFGSGTQLSVL.

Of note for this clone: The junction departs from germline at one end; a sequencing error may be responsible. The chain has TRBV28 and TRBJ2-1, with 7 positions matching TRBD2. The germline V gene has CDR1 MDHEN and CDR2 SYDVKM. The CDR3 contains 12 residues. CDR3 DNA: TGTGCCAGCAGTTCAAGCGGGAATGTAGGGATCTTC. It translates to CASSSSGNVGIF.

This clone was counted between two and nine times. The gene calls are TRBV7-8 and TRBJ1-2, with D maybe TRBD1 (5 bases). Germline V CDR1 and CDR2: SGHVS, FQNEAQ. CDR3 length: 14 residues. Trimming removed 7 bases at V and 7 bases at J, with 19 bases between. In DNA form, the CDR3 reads TGTGCCAGCAACCGAGCGGGGGGACTTGGTGGCTACACCTTC. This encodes CASNRAGGLGGYTF.

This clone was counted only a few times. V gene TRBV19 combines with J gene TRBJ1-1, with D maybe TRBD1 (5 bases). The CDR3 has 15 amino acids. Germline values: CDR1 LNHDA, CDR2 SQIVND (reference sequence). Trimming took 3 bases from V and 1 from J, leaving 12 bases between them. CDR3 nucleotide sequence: TGTGCCAGTAGTATCCCCGGAGGGGAGAACACTGAAGCTTTCTTT. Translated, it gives CASSIPGGENTEAFF.

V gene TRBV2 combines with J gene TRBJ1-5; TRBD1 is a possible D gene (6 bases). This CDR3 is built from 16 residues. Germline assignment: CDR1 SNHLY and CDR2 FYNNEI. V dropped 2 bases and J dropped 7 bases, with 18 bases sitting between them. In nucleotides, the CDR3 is TGTGCCAGCAGTGAATCGCCAGGGGCCCTCGAGCAGCCCCAGCATTTT. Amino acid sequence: CASSESPGALEQPQHF.

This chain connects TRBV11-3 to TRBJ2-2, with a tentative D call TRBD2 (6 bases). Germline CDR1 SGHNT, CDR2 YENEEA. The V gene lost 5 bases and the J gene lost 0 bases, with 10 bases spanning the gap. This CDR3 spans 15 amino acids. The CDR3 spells CASSPGTSNTGELFF. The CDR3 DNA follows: TGTGCCAGCAGCCCCGGGACTTCGAACACCGGGGAGCTGTTTTTT.